This T cell receptor beta chain emerged from a study of CD8+ T cells in alopecia areata. Background on the study: Patients in the treated group were given tofacitinib by mouth, 5 to 10 mg twice a day. The study gave tofacitinib for 6 to 18 months, then 6 months off drug.

cDNA reverse transcribed from extracted RNA served as the sequencing template. Clones were read by immunoSEQ multiplex PCR, and TCRdb kept only the in-frame ones, dropping some. The sample includes fewer than 200,000 clones, just under 60% of them seen just once. Sequencing used CD4+ T cells sorted from blood, obtained at week 0. The TCR originated in a human donor with alopecia areata.

DNA for the CDR3: TGCAGCGCCGACGCGAGACTCATGAACACTGAAGCTTTCTTT. This translates into CSADARLMNTEAFF. J is TRBJ1-1 and V is TRBV29-1, with unresolved D. V dropped 7 bases and J dropped 0 bases, with 15 bases sitting between them. This CDR3 is 14 amino acids long. The V gene's germline CDR1 is SQVTM and CDR2 ANQGSEA.